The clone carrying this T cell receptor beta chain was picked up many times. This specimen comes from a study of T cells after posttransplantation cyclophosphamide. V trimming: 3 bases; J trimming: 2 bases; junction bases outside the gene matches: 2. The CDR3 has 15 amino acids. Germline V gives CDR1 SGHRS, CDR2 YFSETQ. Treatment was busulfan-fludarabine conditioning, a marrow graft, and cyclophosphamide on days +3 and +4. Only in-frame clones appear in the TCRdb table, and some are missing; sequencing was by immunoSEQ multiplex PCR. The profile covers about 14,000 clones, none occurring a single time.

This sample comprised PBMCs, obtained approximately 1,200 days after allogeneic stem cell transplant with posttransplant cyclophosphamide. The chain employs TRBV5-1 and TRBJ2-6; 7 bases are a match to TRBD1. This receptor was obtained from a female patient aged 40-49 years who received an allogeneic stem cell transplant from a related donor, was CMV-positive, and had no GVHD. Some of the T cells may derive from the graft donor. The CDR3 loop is CASSSGQPGANVLTF. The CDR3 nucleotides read TGCGCCAGCAGCTCGGGACAGCCTGGGGCCAACGTCCTGACTTTC.